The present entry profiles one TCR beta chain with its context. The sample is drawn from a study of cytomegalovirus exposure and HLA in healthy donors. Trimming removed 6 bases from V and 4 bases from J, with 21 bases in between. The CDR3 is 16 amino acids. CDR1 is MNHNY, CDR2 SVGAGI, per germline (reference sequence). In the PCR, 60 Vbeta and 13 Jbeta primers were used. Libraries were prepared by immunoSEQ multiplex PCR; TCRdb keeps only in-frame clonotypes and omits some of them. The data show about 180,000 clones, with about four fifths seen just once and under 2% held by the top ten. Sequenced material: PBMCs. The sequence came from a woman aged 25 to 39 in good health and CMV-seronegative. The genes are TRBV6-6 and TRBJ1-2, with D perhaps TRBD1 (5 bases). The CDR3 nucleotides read TGTGCCAGCAGGGGATCATTAGGAGGGGTCGGCTATGGCTACACCTTC. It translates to CASRGSLGGVGYGYTF.